Following are 17 T cell receptor beta chains from one sample sequenced in a study of OX40 agonist ivuxolimab in advanced cancers. The table came from immunoSEQ multiplex PCR; TCRdb's copy has only in-frame clones and leaves some out. The sample has tens of thousands of clones, more than 70% seen once. The specimen was CD4+ or CD8+ T cells sorted from blood, collected in a trial of the OX40 agonist ivuxolimab. These receptors originate from an adult with an advanced solid tumor such as melanoma, head and neck, liver or kidney cancer.

The CDR3 spells CASSQDWLAGSTSTDTQYF. Here the CDR3 DNA reads TGTGCCAGCAGCCAAGATTGGCTAGCGGGAAGCACTAGCACAGATACGCAGTATTTT. The V and J genes are TRBV14 and TRBJ2-3, with 9 positions matching TRBD2. The ends lost 0 bases at V and 0 bases at J; junction bases unmatched: 10. The germline CDR1 and CDR2 sequences are SGHDN and FVKESK. The CDR3 covers 19 residues. Variable domain in full (rest from reference TRBV14 and TRBJ2-3): EAGVTQFPSHSVIEKGQTVTLRCDPISGHDNLYWYRRVMGKEIKFLLHFVKESKQDESGMPNNRFLAERTGGTYSTLKVQPAELEDSGVYFCASSQDWLAGSTSTDTQYFGPGTRLTVL.

The J gene is TRBJ1-2, the V gene TRBV28; D is undetermined. This CDR3 has 18 residues. Trimming took off 2 bases at V and 8 bases at J, with 27 bases between the two ends. The V gene's germline CDR1 is MDHEN and CDR2 SYDVKM. The CDR3 here is CASSLGGFRSRDPLGYTF. In DNA, the CDR3 is TGTGCCAGCAGTTTAGGAGGCTTTCGGTCGCGAGACCCCTTGGGCTACACCTTC.

The chain couples TRBV5-1 to TRBJ2-2; no reliable D call. This CDR3 has 16 residues. Trimming stripped 4 bases from V and 4 bases from J, with 17 bases between. Per the germline V gene, CDR1 is SGHRS and CDR2 is YFSETQ. CDR3 nucleotide sequence: TGCGCCAGCAGCAAAGTTTCCGGGTCCCTCACCGGGGAGCTGTTTTTT. This gives the protein CASSKVSGSLTGELFF.

This clone was detected only a few times. The rearrangement joins TRBV19 to TRBJ2-7; TRBD1 agrees at 7 bases. The CDR3 runs 12 residues. Looked up from germline, CDR1 is LNHDA and CDR2 is SQIVND (reference sequence). J was trimmed by 6 bases and V by 5 bases; bases with no gene match: 4. In DNA, the CDR3 is TGTGCCAGTAGTCACCGGACAGGCGAGCAGTACTTC. Encoded protein: CASSHRTGEQYF.

The chain joins TRBV9 to TRBJ2-3; TRBD2 aligns across 14 bases. CDR3 size: 14 residues. Germline CDR1 SGDLS, CDR2 YYNGEE. As DNA, the CDR3 is TGTGCATCTGGGACTAGCGGGAGATTGGACACGCAGTATTTT. This sequence encodes CASGTSGRLDTQYF.

This clone appeared once. The chain is built from TRBV5-1 and TRBJ2-6; no clear D gene. This CDR3 is 15 amino acids long. V lost 4 bases, J lost 0 bases, and 8 bases lay in between. Germline V gives CDR1 SGHRS, CDR2 YFSETQ. The CDR3 loop is CASSLTVSGANVLTF. The CDR3 DNA reads TGCGCCAGCAGCCTAACCGTCTCTGGGGCCAACGTCCTGACTTTC.

This chain uses TRBV7-2 with TRBJ2-7; TRBD1 might be the D (7 bases). Germline CDR1 SGHTA, CDR2 FQGNSA. Trimming stripped 6 bases from V and 3 bases from J, with 15 bases between. CDR3 size: 14 residues. In DNA form, the CDR3 reads TGTGCCAGCAGTTCCGCGGGACAGAGCTACGAGCAGTACTTC. Translation gives CASSSAGQSYEQYF.

This rearrangement joins TRBV10-3 to TRBJ1-5; the D is unclear. V was clipped by 4 bases and J by 4 bases, with 11 bases between them. Germline lookup yields CDR1 ENHRY and CDR2 SYGVKD. The CDR3 extends over 14 amino acids. CDR3 DNA: TGTGCCATCAGTGTTCGTAAAGAGAATCAGCCCCAGCATTTT. It yields the protein CAISVRKENQPQHF.

CDR3 bases: TGCGCCAGCACAAGTGTAGCGGGAGTGGCCGGGGAGCTGTTTTTT. Its protein is CASTSVAGVAGELFF. This chain connects TRBV10-1 to TRBJ2-2; 9 nucleotides line up with TRBD2. J gave up 6 bases and V 7 bases, and 9 bases lay outside the gene matches. CDR1 is WNHNN, CDR2 SYGVQD, per germline (reference sequence). The CDR3 covers 15 residues.

This sequence joins TRBV19 and TRBJ2-7; 12 bases line up with TRBD1. Germline V gene lookup returns CDR1 LNHDA and CDR2 SQIVND (reference sequence). J was trimmed by 2 bases and V by 4 bases; bases with no gene match: 6. CDR3 length equals 16 residues. For the CDR3, the DNA is TGTGCCAGTAGTACGCCCGGGACAGGGGGCACCTACGAGCAGTACTTC. Protein: CASSTPGTGGTYEQYF.

This clone appeared a single time. This chain links TRBV5-1 with TRBJ2-1; a possible D gene is TRBD2 (7 bases). Germline CDR1 SGHRS, CDR2 YFSETQ. V dropped 0 bases and J dropped 3 bases, with 13 bases sitting between them. There are 16 residues in the CDR3. This CDR3 is CASSLEGGASYNEQFF. The CDR3 nucleotides read TGCGCCAGCAGCTTGGAAGGGGGGGCGAGCTACAATGAGCAGTTCTTC.

A single count supports this clone. The V and J genes are TRBV5-1 and TRBJ1-5; 9 bases are a match to TRBD1. CDR3 length: 14 residues. V trimming: 3 bases; J trimming: 6 bases; junction bases outside the gene matches: 4. CDR1 is SGHRS, CDR2 YFSETQ, per germline. CDR3 nucleotides: TGCGCCAGCAGCTCGGGACAGGGTGGTCAGCCCCAGCATTTT. Translated: CASSSGQGGQPQHF.

This chain uses TRBV27 with TRBJ2-2; 7 bases are a match to TRBD2. Germline assignment: CDR1 MNHEY and CDR2 SMNVEV (reference sequence). Germline trimming cut 6 bases from V and 7 bases from J; bases unmatched to any gene: 5. The CDR3 contains 13 residues. CDR3 sequence: CASSPREGGELFF. The CDR3 region has the DNA TGTGCCAGCAGCCCCAGGGAGGGCGGGGAGCTGTTTTTT.

The rearrangement uses TRBV5-4 and TRBJ2-2; D gene uncertain. The CDR3 runs to 13 residues. Germline CDR1 is SGHNT and CDR2 is YYREEE (reference sequence). Trimming pared 0 bases from V and 4 bases from J, leaving 4 bases between. CDR3 amino acids: CASSLVGTGELFF. The CDR3 region has the DNA TGTGCCAGCAGCTTGGTGGGCACCGGGGAGCTGTTTTTT.

V usage is TRBV10-3 and J usage is TRBJ1-5; perhaps TRBD1 as D (5 bases). This CDR3 is built from 18 residues. Germline-derived CDR1 and CDR2 are ENHRY and SYGVKD. V lost 0 bases and J 5 bases, leaving 20 bases between the germline ends. The DNA of the CDR3 is TGTGCCATCAGTGAGTCCTTAGGGGCCGGAGGCTTGGATCAGCCCCAGCATTTT. This translates into CAISESLGAGGLDQPQHF.

This sequence joins TRBV5-1 and TRBJ2-5; D may correspond to TRBD1 or TRBD2 (5 bases each). V was pared by 4 bases and J by 5 bases, with 18 bases between. The V gene's germline CDR1 is SGHRS and CDR2 YFSETQ. This CDR3 comprises 15 residues. The CDR3: CASSPGSSGYETQYF. In DNA, the CDR3 is TGCGCCAGCAGCCCTGGGAGTTCAGGGTATGAGACCCAGTACTTC.

This chain connects TRBV6-1 to TRBJ1-2; D not certain. The CDR3 spans 15 residues. The V gene's germline CDR1 is MNHNS and CDR2 SASEGT. With 1 base removed from V and 0 bases from J, the gap between germline ends came to 9 bases. For the CDR3, the DNA is TGTGCCAGCAGTGAAGGTTTCAACGCTAACTATGGCTACACCTTC. This sequence encodes CASSEGFNANYGYTF.